The 22 T cell receptor beta chains given below trace back to one sample, sequenced in a study of early T cells in non-severe SARS-CoV-2 infection. Using its own MiXCR run on the 5' RACE reads, TCRdb lists one record per CDR3 protein. Altogether under 25,000 distinct CDR3 sequences are present, roughly 4.7% being singletons, with the ten largest covering approximately 7.8%. The sample taken for sequencing was whole blood. The receptors shown here come from an adult who was a healthcare worker with PCR-confirmed SARS-CoV-2 infection or an uninfected control (not recorded which).

This clonotype has a count of ten or more. CDR3 amino acids: CASSTPRTTNYGYTF. The CDR3 nucleotides are TGTGCCAGTAGTACTCCGCGCACTACTAACTATGGCTACACCTTC. The chain employs TRBV19 and TRBJ1-2; D gene uncertain. There are 15 residues in the CDR3. V lost 4 bases and J lost 0, with 12 bases in between. Looked up from germline, CDR1 is LNHDA and CDR2 is SQIVND (reference sequence). Combining the CDR3 with reference TRBV19 and TRBJ1-2 gives the whole variable domain DGGITQSPKYLFRKEGQNVTLSCEQNLNHDAMYWYRQDPGQGLRLIYYSQIVNDFQKGDIAEGYSVSREKKESFPLTVTSAQKNPTAFYLCASSTPRTTNYGYTFGSGTRLTVV.

This clonotype has ten or more counts. The chain uses TRBV5-4 and TRBJ2-5, with D possibly called TRBD1 or TRBD2 (5 bases each). Deletions cut 2 bases from V and 4 bases from J, with 12 bases between. The CDR3 sequence is 14 residues long. CDR1 and CDR2 from the germline V gene are SGHNT and YYREEE (reference sequence). CDR3 sequence (DNA): TGTGCCAGCAGCTTCTCCGCTGGGGGAGAGACCCAGTACTTC. It encodes CASSFSAGGETQYF. Based on the CDR3 plus reference TRBV5-4 and TRBJ2-5, the full variable domain is ETGVTQSPTHLIKTRGQQVTLRCSSQSGHNTVSWYQQALGQGPQFIFQYYREEENGRGNFPPRFSGLQFPNYSSELNVNALELDDSALYLCASSFSAGGETQYFGPGTRLLVL.

There are a few counts of this clonotype. This chain connects TRBV20-1 to TRBJ2-3; 8 positions match TRBD2. V lost 3 bases to trimming and J lost 4 bases; unmatched junction nucleotides: 6. This CDR3 region has 14 residues. Germline assignment: CDR1 DFQATT and CDR2 SNEGSKA (reference sequence). CDR3 in amino acids: CSASRGGLPDTQYF. The CDR3, as DNA: TGCAGTGCTAGTCGGGGGGGCCTCCCAGATACGCAGTATTTT.

This clonotype was seen ten or more times. V gene TRBV5-1 combines with J gene TRBJ2-7; 11 bases fit TRBD2. The V and J ends lost 4 bases and 0 bases, in that order; junction bases with no gene match: 3. The V gene's germline CDR1 is SGHRS and CDR2 YFSETQ. There are 15 residues in the CDR3. CDR3: CASSLGLADSYEQYF. The CDR3 DNA reads as TGCGCCAGCAGCCTGGGACTAGCGGACTCCTACGAGCAGTACTTC.

This clonotype occurred many times. The J gene is TRBJ1-5, the V gene TRBV7-8; D is uncertain. V was trimmed by 5 bases and J by 7 bases, leaving 12 bases between them. CDR3 length: 13 residues. Germline CDR1 reads SGHVS; CDR2 reads FQNEAQ. DNA for the CDR3: TGTGCCAGCAGCATCTACAGAGAACAGCCCCAGCATTTT. Translated: CASSIYREQPQHF.

This clonotype has more than one count but fewer than ten. The V call is TRBV4-3, the J call TRBJ2-3; TRBD1 agrees at 9 bases. Losses at the gene ends were 1 base for V and 6 bases for J; bases not matched to a gene: 8. CDR3 length: 16 residues. Germline V gene lookup returns CDR1 LGHNA and CDR2 YSLEER. The CDR3 region has the DNA TGCGCCAGCAGCCAAGGGGGGGGACAGGGTGTGGATACGCAGTATTTT. Protein: CASSQGGGQGVDTQYF.

This clonotype was observed a few times. V and J are TRBV6-1 and TRBJ2-1; D remains ambiguous. From germline, CDR1 is MNHNS and CDR2 SASEGT. Trimming shortened V by 4 bases and J by 9 bases, and 13 bases separated the two germline ends. The CDR3 sequence is 13 residues long. The DNA for the CDR3 is TGTGCCAGCAGTGCTCAGCGTCGTGGTGAGCAGTTCTTC. Its translation: CASSAQRRGEQFF.

This clonotype came up many times. The CDR3 DNA is TGCGCCAGCAGGCGGGACGGGAACACTGAAGCTTTCTTT. Encoded protein: CASRRDGNTEAFF. This sequence joins TRBV5-1 and TRBJ1-1, with a weak D call TRBD1 (5 bases). The ends were cut back, 5 bases at V and 1 base at J, with 9 bases in the middle. This CDR3 has 13 residues. Germline V lookup: CDR1 SGHRS, CDR2 YFSETQ.

This clonotype was counted many times. J is TRBJ1-5 and V is TRBV4-3; perhaps TRBD1 as D (6 bases). The germline gives CDR1 LGHNA, CDR2 YSLEER. Trimming removed 0 bases from V and 5 bases from J, with 20 bases in between. This CDR3 is 18 amino acids long. DNA of the CDR3: TGCGCCAGCAGCCAAGATAGGGCAGGGGCCGAGGGCCATCAGCCCCAGCATTTT. Its protein product is CASSQDRAGAEGHQPQHF.

This clonotype has a count of ten or more. This chain links TRBV12-5 with TRBJ1-5; D is undetermined. The CDR3 is 12 residues long. Germline V gives CDR1 LGHNT, CDR2 FRNRAP. Trimming stripped 1 base from V and 2 bases from J, with 0 bases between. CDR3: CASGLGNQPQHF. The CDR3 DNA reads TGTGCTAGTGGTTTGGGCAATCAGCCCCAGCATTTT.

This clonotype was seen ten or more times. This chain uses TRBV20-1 with TRBJ1-5, with D unresolved. The germline V gene encodes CDR1 DFQATT and CDR2 SNEGSKA (reference sequence). Trimming removed 3 bases at V and 7 bases at J, with 10 bases between. CDR3 size: 12 residues. DNA of the CDR3: TGCAGTGCTAGTGCAGCGGAGCAGCCCCAGCATTTT. The encoded protein is CSASAAEQPQHF.

This clonotype was counted at least ten times. This chain links TRBV7-2 with TRBJ1-1, with D hard to call. CDR1 is SGHTA and CDR2 is FQGNSA in the germline V gene. Trimming left V 4 bases short and J 3 bases short, with 3 bases between. CDR3 size: 11 residues. The CDR3 coding sequence is TGTGCCAGCAGCTGGGACACTGAAGCTTTCTTT. It translates to CASSWDTEAFF.

The V and J genes are TRBV2 and TRBJ2-7; D remains ambiguous. In germline, CDR1 is SNHLY, CDR2 FYNNEI. The CDR3 loop spans 14 amino acids. The ends were cut back, 4 bases at V and 0 bases at J, with 10 bases in the middle. CDR3 sequence (DNA): TGTGCCAGCAGTGCGAGGCTCCACTCCTACGAGCAGTACTTC. It codes for CASSARLHSYEQYF. The full variable domain, its missing parts supplied by reference TRBV2 and TRBJ2-7, is EPEVTQTPSHQVTQMGQEVILRCVPISNHLYFYWYRQILGQKVEFLVSFYNNEISEKSEIFDDQFSVERPDGSNFTLKIRSTKLEDSAMYFCASSARLHSYEQYFGPGTRLTVT.

This clonotype appeared many times. The V gene is TRBV5-1, the J gene TRBJ2-7, with TRBD1 matching 10 bases. V lost 0 bases, J lost 4 bases, and 4 bases stayed unmatched. CDR3 length: 15 amino acids. Germline loops: CDR1 SGHRS, CDR2 YFSETQ. CDR3: CASSLGGTGEYEQYF. The CDR3 nucleotides read TGCGCCAGCAGCTTGGGAGGGACAGGGGAATACGAGCAGTACTTC.

This clonotype was found many times. The V call is TRBV7-2, the J call TRBJ1-2; the match to TRBD1 covers 7 bases. The length of the CDR3 is 15 residues. Trimming removed 5 bases from V and 5 bases from J; junction bases left unmatched: 11. Germline V gives CDR1 SGHTA, CDR2 FQGNSA. In DNA form, the CDR3 reads TGTGCCAGCAGCCTGGTTCTAGGGGGCGCATATGGCTACACCTTC. Protein sequence: CASSLVLGGAYGYTF. Supplemented by reference TRBV7-2 and TRBJ1-2, the full variable domain reads GAGVSQSPSNKVTEKGKDVELRCDPISGHTALYWYRQSLGQGLEFLIYFQGNSAPDKSGLPSDRFSAERTGGSVSTLTIQRTQQEDSAVYLCASSLVLGGAYGYTFGSGTRLTVV.

This clonotype was observed at least ten times. In DNA, the CDR3 is TGTGCCAGCAGCTTAGCGGGGTCAGTGGGGGCCCTCCACTTT. This encodes CASSLAGSVGALHF. The chain is built from TRBV7-2 and TRBJ1-6, with D perhaps matching TRBD1 (5 bases). Germline V gene sequence: CDR1 SGHTA, CDR2 FQGNSA. Deletions cut 0 bases from V and 14 bases from J, with 14 bases between. This CDR3 region has 14 residues.

This clonotype was recorded at least ten times. This chain connects TRBV27 to TRBJ2-7; D not resolved. The ends were cut back, 4 bases at V and 7 bases at J, with 17 bases in the middle. This CDR3 has 14 residues. Germline CDR1 and CDR2: MNHEY and SMNVEV (reference sequence). The CDR3: CASSYQIGSLEQYF. CDR3 nucleotide sequence: TGTGCCAGCAGTTACCAGATCGGCAGTTTGGAGCAGTACTTC.

This clonotype has ten or more counts. This sequence joins TRBV6-2 or TRBV6-3 and TRBJ2-1; D not resolved. Germline V gene sequence: CDR1 MNHEY, CDR2 SVGEGT. Trimming removed 0 bases from V and 6 bases from J, with 12 bases in between. CDR3 length: 15 residues. This CDR3 is CASSYSKLVPNEQFF. DNA for the CDR3: TGTGCCAGCAGTTACTCGAAGCTAGTGCCCAATGAGCAGTTCTTC.

The sample holds many counts of this clonotype. This chain uses TRBV7-2 with TRBJ1-1, with 8 bases aligning to TRBD1. The CDR3 totals 15 residues. Germline CDR1 is SGHTA and CDR2 is FQGNSA. The trim removed 8 bases at V and 1 base at J, leaving 9 bases unmatched. This CDR3 reads CASRRQGQGNTEAFF. The CDR3 DNA sequence: TGTGCCAGCCGCCGACAGGGGCAAGGGAACACTGAAGCTTTCTTT. The full variable domain, in which reference TRBV7-2 and TRBJ1-1 provide the parts outside the CDR3, is GAGVSQSPSNKVTEKGKDVELRCDPISGHTALYWYRQSLGQGLEFLIYFQGNSAPDKSGLPSDRFSAERTGGSVSTLTIQRTQQEDSAVYLCASRRQGQGNTEAFFGQGTRLTVV.

This clonotype was seen many times. The chain carries TRBV20-1 and TRBJ2-5, with 8 bases that match TRBD2. The CDR3 runs 18 residues. J gave up 2 bases and V 3 bases, and 17 bases lay outside the gene matches. Germline CDR1 DFQATT, CDR2 SNEGSKA (reference sequence). The CDR3 DNA reads TGCAGTGCTAGCCCCGCCGGGGGGGCACACCCCCTACAAGAGACCCAGTACTTC. Protein: CSASPAGGAHPLQETQYF.

The chain combines TRBV28 with TRBJ1-1; no clear D. The V gene's germline CDR1 is MDHEN and CDR2 SYDVKM. The CDR3 spans 12 residues. The V end lost 10 bases, the J end lost 0 bases, and 9 bases lay between the germline ends. The CDR3 loop reads CATRRLNTEAFF. The DNA of the CDR3 is TGTGCCACCAGGAGGCTGAACACTGAAGCTTTCTTT.

The chain is built from TRBV5-1 and TRBJ2-1; no definite D call. Trimming left V 0 bases short and J 5 bases short, with 6 bases between. CDR3 length: 13 amino acids. CDR1 and CDR2 from the germline V gene are SGHRS and YFSETQ. Here the CDR3 DNA reads TGCGCCAGCAGCTTGGGGGATAACAATGAGCAGTTCTTC. Amino acid sequence: CASSLGDNNEQFF.